This T cell receptor (beta chain) was identified during a study of regulatory T cells in long-lasting Graves disease. According to the study, TCR beta libraries were built with iRepertoire HTBI primers and CDR3-region Arm-PCR. TCRdb independently ran MiXCR on the multiplex PCR reads; one entry per CDR3 protein. The table lists 350,000 to 500,000 distinct CDR3 sequences, 14% of them singletons. Time point in this sample: newly diagnosed GD, antithyroid drugs for less than 3 months. Researchers made the TCR library from RNA that was extracted from PBMCs. Clinicians diagnosed Graves' disease using American Thyroid Association guidelines. This CDR3 has 14 amino acids. V was trimmed by 5 bases and J by 3 bases, leaving 14 bases between them. CDR1 and CDR2 (germline): SGHAT, FQNNGV. This clonotype appeared a few times. These data also formed part of another study, on T cells in Graves' hyperthyroidism and ophthalmopathy. As that study records: These patients, aged 18 to 65, had recently diagnosed hyperthyroidism lasting under 2 months. Criteria for exclusion of patients were uncontrolled infection, other autoimmune disease, pregnancy or lactation.

This sequence joins TRBV11-2 and TRBJ2-7, with D possibly TRBD2 on 5 matching bases. This sequence was found in a woman aged 45 to 65 with Graves disease. The sample consisted of peripheral blood mononuclear cells (PBMCs), taken at new diagnosis, from a patient treated with antithyroid drugs. In DNA, the CDR3 is TGTGCCAGCAGCGACGGCCCCGGGGTCTACGAGCAGTACTTC. Encoded protein: CASSDGPGVYEQYF.